A selection of T cell receptor beta chains follows, all from one sample in a study of shared clonotypes between healthy human individuals. Only in-frame clones appear in the TCRdb table, and some are missing; sequencing was by immunoSEQ multiplex PCR. The sample records roughly 2 million clones, roughly 95% being singletons. The material sequenced was naive CD4+ T cells sorted from blood. Receptors were obtained from a man younger than 35 in good health. Both conserved end residues are part of each CDR3. D genes are given only for firm matches. Clone sizes are given selectively: once, few, many, or a class where the clone is expanded.

j_call d_call clone_size v_call cdr3_aa cdr3_nt
TRBJ2-1 TRBD2 . TRBV4-3 CASSQDWGGGDNEQFF TGCGCCAGCAGCCAAGATTGGGGGGGAGGGGACAATGAGCAGTTCTTC
TRBJ1-5 . . TRBV4-1 CASSQGGYTNQPQHF TGCGCCAGCAGCCAAGGGGGTTACACTAATCAGCCCCAGCATTTT
TRBJ1-1 . . TRBV2 CASRSWAPNTEAFF TGTGCCAGCAGGTCCTGGGCTCCGAACACTGAAGCTTTCTTT
TRBJ2-7 . . TRBV19 CASSSRDEQYF TGTGCCAGTAGTAGTAGGGACGAGCAGTACTTC
TRBJ2-1 . . TRBV12-2 CASRLARRASGRVDEQFF TGTGCAAGTCGCTTAGCGAGGAGGGCTAGCGGGAGAGTCGATGAGCAGTTCTTC
TRBJ1-2 TRBD1 . TRBV5-4 CASSQQGGYGYTF TGTGCCAGCAGCCAACAGGGGGGCTATGGCTACACCTTC
TRBJ2-5 TRBD1 . TRBV19 CASSTGGDHQETQYF TGTGCCAGTAGTACAGGGGGTGACCACCAAGAGACCCAGTACTTC
TRBJ2-3 TRBD2 . TRBV6-5 CASSVAGEGTDTQYF TGTGCCAGCAGCGTCGCGGGAGAGGGTACAGATACGCAGTATTTT
TRBJ1-4 . . TRBV5-4 CASSPQGRAPEKLFF TGTGCCAGCAGCCCACAGGGACGGGCCCCCGAAAAACTGTTTTTT
TRBJ1-4 . . TRBV11-2 CASSFLPGRVQEKLFF TGTGCCAGCAGCTTCCTTCCGGGACGGGTACAGGAAAAACTGTTTTTT
TRBJ2-2 . . TRBV28 CASRMGLANTGELFF TGTGCCAGCCGAATGGGGCTAGCGAACACCGGGGAGCTGTTTTTT
TRBJ2-5 . once TRBV27 CASSQTHGETQYF TGTGCCAGCAGTCAAACCCACGGAGAGACCCAGTACTTC
TRBJ2-1 . . TRBV14 CASSQHGAVNNEQFF TGTGCCAGCAGCCAACACGGAGCGGTTAACAATGAGCAGTTCTTC
TRBJ1-4 . . TRBV5-1 CASSLDSLTDEKLFF TGCGCCAGCAGCTTGGACAGTTTAACGGATGAAAAACTGTTTTTT
TRBJ2-7 . few TRBV7-2 CASSLWSGGHAPHEQYF TGTGCCAGCAGCTTATGGTCCGGGGGACACGCGCCCCACGAGCAGTACTTC
TRBJ2-7 TRBD1 . TRBV28 CASSHPLGTGSYEQYF TGTGCCAGCAGTCACCCCCTCGGGACAGGGAGCTACGAGCAGTACTTC
TRBJ1-2 TRBD1 . TRBV28 CASSAPGQGDYGYTF TGTGCCAGCAGTGCCCCGGGACAGGGAGACTATGGCTACACCTTC
TRBJ2-3 . . TRBV6-5 CASSYSYVLVEDTQYF TGTGCCAGCAGTTACTCGTATGTGCTAGTCGAAGATACGCAGTATTTT
TRBJ1-6 . . TRBV19 CASSIEGPMVSPLHF TGTGCCAGTAGTATAGAAGGTCCGATGGTTTCACCCCTCCACTTT
TRBJ1-4 TRBD1 once TRBV30 CAWSTKNIRDSSEKLFF TGTGCCTGGAGTACAAAGAATATACGGGACAGTAGTGAAAAACTGTTTTTT
TRBJ2-1 . . TRBV9 CASSVVSLGGYNEQFF TGTGCCAGCAGCGTAGTTTCCCTCGGCGGCTACAATGAGCAGTTCTTC
TRBJ2-5 TRBD2 . TRBV27 CASSPGGGYQETQYF TGTGCCAGCAGTCCTGGGGGGGGGTACCAAGAGACCCAGTACTTC
TRBJ2-4 TRBD1 . TRBV19 CASSTRQGAKNIQYF TGTGCCAGTAGTACACGACAGGGGGCCAAAAACATTCAGTACTTC
TRBJ2-2 TRBD2 once TRBV7-2 CASSLVKVAGNTGELFF TGTGCCAGCAGCTTAGTTAAGGTAGCGGGGAACACCGGGGAGCTGTTTTTT
TRBJ1-6 TRBD1 . TRBV19 CASSISQGVNSPLHF TGTGCCAGTAGTATAAGTCAGGGGGTTAATTCACCCCTCCACTTT
TRBJ1-2 TRBD1 once TRBV4-1 CASSRIPGTGVADNYGYTF TGCGCCAGCAGCCGTATTCCCGGGACAGGGGTAGCCGATAACTATGGCTACACCTTC
TRBJ2-7 . . TRBV5-1 CASSSRTAPTYEQYF TGCGCCAGCAGCTCGAGGACAGCTCCTACCTACGAGCAGTACTTC
TRBJ2-2 TRBD2 . TRBV6-5 CASRAASGRSGELFF TGTGCCAGCCGGGCGGCTAGCGGGAGGTCCGGGGAGCTGTTTTTT
TRBJ2-1 TRBD1 . TRBV5-1 CASSLRDSFPFEQFF TGCGCCAGCAGCTTGAGGGACAGTTTTCCCTTTGAGCAGTTCTTC
TRBJ1-3 . . TRBV5-8 CASSLVGASGNTIYF TGTGCCAGCAGCTTGGTTGGGGCCTCTGGAAACACCATATATTTT
TRBJ1-1 . . TRBV7-8 CASSLNLEAFF TGTGCCAGCAGCTTAAACCTGGAAGCTTTCTTT
TRBJ2-5 . . TRBV5-4 CASNNLQSQETQYF TGTGCCAGCAATAACCTACAGAGCCAAGAGACCCAGTACTTC
TRBJ2-2 TRBD1 . TRBV29-1 CSAIRQGNTGELFF TGCAGCGCGATTAGACAGGGGAACACCGGGGAGCTGTTTTTT
TRBJ2-7 TRBD1 . TRBV5-1 CASSRGQGATEQYF TGCGCCAGCAGCCGGGGACAGGGGGCAACCGAGCAGTACTTC
TRBJ1-4 . . TRBV19 CASSMSPVTEKLFF TGTGCCAGTAGTATGAGCCCCGTCACGGAAAAACTGTTTTTT
TRBJ2-7 . . TRBV30 CAWSVGSHEQYF TGTGCCTGGAGTGTAGGGTCCCACGAGCAGTACTTC
TRBJ2-7 . . TRBV5-1 CASKWTWQSYEQYF TGCGCCAGCAAGTGGACGTGGCAGTCCTACGAGCAGTACTTC
TRBJ2-5 TRBD1 . TRBV19 CASNRGFGETQYF TGTGCCAGTAACAGGGGGTTCGGGGAGACCCAGTACTTC
TRBJ1-5 . . TRBV6-1 CASSASSDSNQPQHF TGTGCCAGCAGTGCCTCTAGCGATAGCAATCAGCCCCAGCATTTT
TRBJ2-5 . . TRBV15 CATSTGGETQYF TGTGCCACCAGCACTGGGGGGGAGACCCAGTACTTC
TRBJ1-4 . . TRBV5-6 CASKERGLTNEKLFF TGTGCCAGCAAGGAAAGGGGTTTGACTAATGAAAAACTGTTTTTT
TRBJ1-2 TRBD1 few TRBV30 CAWSGQGASYGYTF TGTGCCTGGAGCGGACAGGGAGCCTCCTACGGCTACACCTTC
TRBJ1-5 TRBD1 . TRBV5-6 CASSHATRGPETAHQPQHF TGTGCCAGCAGCCACGCGACCAGGGGGCCAGAAACCGCTCATCAGCCCCAGCATTTT
TRBJ1-2 . once TRBV4-3 CASSQDIGTGKLGYTF TGCGCCAGCAGCCAAGATATCGGCACTGGCAAGTTGGGCTACACCTTC
TRBJ2-5 TRBD2 . TRBV5-8 CASSLELAGTGETQYF TGTGCCAGCAGCTTGGAACTAGCGGGGACCGGAGAGACCCAGTACTTC
TRBJ2-5 . . TRBV20-1 CSAPIETQYF TGCAGTGCACCAATTGAGACCCAGTACTTC
TRBJ1-2 . . TRBV9 CASSLRTGNYGYTF TGTGCCAGCAGCTTAAGGACGGGAAACTATGGCTACACCTTC
TRBJ2-7 . . TRBV28 CASSLRGTSYEQYF TGTGCCAGCAGTTTAAGGGGAACGTCCTACGAGCAGTACTTC
TRBJ2-3 . . TRBV2 CASSLSGSPTDTQYF TGTGCCAGCAGTCTTAGCGGATCTCCCACAGATACGCAGTATTTT
TRBJ1-2 TRBD1 . TRBV6-5 CASSLRQGANYGYTF TGTGCCAGCAGTTTACGACAGGGAGCTAACTATGGCTACACCTTC
TRBJ1-2 . . TRBV7-9 CASSLDPTGGYTF TGTGCCAGCAGCTTAGACCCGACCGGGGGCTACACCTTC
TRBJ2-1 . . TRBV6-1 CASRASTGSYNEQFF TGTGCCAGCAGAGCCTCGACAGGCTCCTACAATGAGCAGTTCTTC
TRBJ1-2 TRBD1 . TRBV5-1 CASSRDRNDGYTF TGCGCCAGCAGCCGGGACAGGAATGATGGCTACACCTTC
TRBJ2-3 TRBD2 . TRBV4-3 CASSQLAGGYTDTQYF TGCGCCAGCAGCCAACTAGCGGGAGGGTACACAGATACGCAGTATTTT
TRBJ2-2 TRBD2 . TRBV6-1 CASAGLAGRTGELFF TGTGCCAGCGCGGGACTAGCGGGACGGACCGGGGAGCTGTTTTTT
TRBJ2-3 TRBD2 . TRBV11-1 CASSRDYSSTDTQYF TGTGCCAGCAGCCGGGACTACTCTAGCACAGATACGCAGTATTTT
TRBJ1-4 TRBD1 . TRBV6-1 CASRIQGVREKLFF TGTGCCAGCAGAATACAGGGGGTCCGTGAAAAACTGTTTTTT